Presented here are 20 T cell receptor beta chains from one specimen sequenced in a study of T cells expressing NK-cell markers. TCRdb re-called the 5' RACE reads and gives one entry per CDR3 protein, without DNA. The sample has under 500,000 distinct CDR3 sequences. The sequenced sample consisted of blood T cells: a sorted CD56 or NKG2C T cell subset, CD4+ or CD8+ T cells, or bulk PBMC T cells (not recorded which). These receptors came from a woman aged 18 to 75 in good health.

This rearrangement joins TRBV19 to TRBJ1-2; with no DNA, the TCRdb D assignment of TRBD1 cannot be verified. Germline lookup yields CDR1 LNHDA and CDR2 SQIVND (reference sequence). CDR3 length equals 13 residues. The CDR3 sequence is CASSGDRSFGYTF.

The chain is built from TRBV7-2 and TRBJ2-5; the D gene TCRdb calls, TRBD1, cannot be checked with no DNA. The V gene's germline CDR1 is SGHTA and CDR2 FQGNSA. This CDR3 is 14 amino acids long. CDR3: CASSPSPLEETQYF.

The chain carries TRBV5-6 and TRBJ2-7; TCRdb gives TRBD1 as the D gene, but with no DNA this cannot be confirmed. The CDR3 contains 16 residues. Germline CDR1 reads SGHDT; CDR2 reads YYEEEE. CDR3 region: CASSLVGGTSSYEQYF. Variable domain in full (rest from reference TRBV5-6 and TRBJ2-7): DAGVTQSPTHLIKTRGQQVTLRCSPKSGHDTVSWYQQALGQGPQFIFQYYEEEERQRGNFPDRFSGHQFPNYSSELNVNALLLGDSALYLCASSLVGGTSSYEQYFGPGTRLTVT.

This chain uses TRBV7-9 with TRBJ1-5. The CDR3 sequence is 14 residues long. CDR1 and CDR2 from the germline V gene are SEHNR and FQNEAQ (reference sequence). The CDR3 loop is CASSLAAFNQPQHF.

The chain uses TRBV3-1 and TRBJ2-1; TCRdb's D call, TRBD2, is unchecked because there is no DNA. This CDR3 is 16 amino acids long. CDR1 and CDR2 from the germline V gene are LGHDT and YNNKEL (reference sequence). This CDR3 is CASSRGTSGRRNEQFF.

The chain joins TRBV7-9 to TRBJ2-3; TCRdb selects TRBD2, and the lack of DNA leaves this call unchecked. This CDR3 has 15 amino acids. Germline V CDR1 and CDR2: SEHNR, FQNEAQ (reference sequence). The CDR3 protein is CASSPYSGSADTQYF. Drawing the rest from reference TRBV7-9 and TRBJ2-3, the complete variable domain is DTGVSQNPRHKITKRGQNVTFRCDPISEHNRLYWYRQTLGQGPEFLTYFQNEAQLEKSRLLSDRFSAERPKGSFSTLEIQRTEQGDSAMYLCASSPYSGSADTQYFGPGTRLTVL.

V gene TRBV9 combines with J gene TRBJ2-1; absent DNA, TCRdb's TRBD1 call cannot be checked. This CDR3 region has 14 residues. From germline, CDR1 is SGDLS and CDR2 YYNGEE. CDR3 amino acids: CASGGDPRVGEQFF.

This chain's CDR3 is CASSRQVSGNTIYF. The rearrangement uses TRBV14 and TRBJ1-3; TCRdb proposes TRBD1, but this gene call is untestable without DNA. Germline values: CDR1 SGHDN, CDR2 FVKESK. This CDR3 has 14 amino acids.

This chain uses TRBV15 with TRBJ2-3; with no DNA, the TCRdb D assignment of TRBD2 cannot be verified. The CDR3 covers 14 residues. The germline V gene encodes CDR1 LNHNV and CDR2 YYDKDF (reference sequence). This CDR3 reads CATSAGGAGDTQYF.

The chain combines TRBV9 with TRBJ2-7; TCRdb designates TRBD2, a call that cannot be tested without DNA. The CDR3 totals 14 residues. Germline-derived CDR1 and CDR2 are SGDLS and YYNGEE. The chain's CDR3 is CASSVEGRSYEQYF.

The rearrangement uses TRBV4-3 and TRBJ2-5; TCRdb outputs TRBD2, but without DNA this stays unchecked. Germline V gene data show CDR1 as LGHNA and CDR2 as YSLEER. The CDR3 is made up of 15 amino acids. CDR3 protein: CASSQDQRGSETQYF.

The chain employs TRBV12-3 or TRBV12-4 and TRBJ2-5; TCRdb picks TRBD2, but there is no DNA to check that call. This CDR3 is 16 amino acids long. The CDR3 loop reads CASSPIRLAGSNPQYF.

The rearrangement uses TRBV5-1 and TRBJ1-3; without DNA, the TCRdb call of TRBD1 cannot be checked. Germline CDR1 is SGHRS and CDR2 is YFSETQ. The CDR3 consists of 16 residues. CDR3 protein: CASSAGQMSSGNTIYF.

The genes are TRBV19 and TRBJ2-1; lacking DNA, the TRBD1 call made by TCRdb goes unchecked. Germline V lookup: CDR1 LNHDA, CDR2 SQIVND (reference sequence). There are 13 residues in the CDR3. The CDR3 spells CASQGKSYNEQFF.

The chain has TRBV5-6 and TRBJ2-7; TCRdb calls TRBD1, which cannot be checked without DNA. The CDR3 covers 14 residues. From germline, CDR1 is SGHDT and CDR2 YYEEEE. CDR3 amino acids: CASSLLWGQDEQYF.

The rearrangement links TRBV20-1 to TRBJ2-1; TCRdb proposes TRBD2, but this gene call is untestable without DNA. Looked up from germline, CDR1 is DFQATT and CDR2 is SNEGSKA (reference sequence). This CDR3 contains 14 residues. The CDR3 loop is CSAQVDGPGNEQFF.

The chain uses TRBV7-3 and TRBJ2-2; there is no DNA to check the TCRdb D call of TRBD2. The CDR3 covers 15 residues. Looked up from germline, CDR1 is SGHTA and CDR2 is FQGTGA. The CDR3 sequence is CASSLIAGVSGELFF.

The V and J genes are TRBV12-3 or TRBV12-4 and TRBJ2-7; TCRdb's D call of TRBD2 is untestable without DNA. The CDR3 runs 14 residues. The CDR3 here is CASSLARGIYEQYF.

J is TRBJ2-7 and V is TRBV29-1; without DNA, the TCRdb call of TRBD2 cannot be checked. CDR1 and CDR2 from the germline V gene are SQVTM and ANQGSEA. The CDR3 sequence is 13 residues long. The CDR3 protein is CSAKAGGPDEQYF.

The rearrangement joins TRBV6-5 to TRBJ2-1; TCRdb picks TRBD1, but there is no DNA to check that call. CDR1 and CDR2 (germline): MNHEY, SVGAGI. The CDR3 is 13 residues long. The CDR3 spells CASRADRVNEQFF.